This is a list of T cell receptor beta chains from one sample in a study of OX40 agonist ivuxolimab in advanced cancers. TCRdb's copy holds only in-frame clones and misses some; the assay was immunoSEQ multiplex PCR. The sample holds about 30,000 clones; around four fifths are singletons and the top ten take approximately 20%. The sample here was CD4+ or CD8+ T cells sorted from blood, taken in a trial of the OX40 agonist ivuxolimab. These receptor sequences come from an adult with an advanced solid tumor such as melanoma, head and neck, liver or kidney cancer. CDR3s leave out the opening cysteine and the closing phenylalanine or tryptophan.

cdr3_aa: ASSLLAGLYYGYT
v_call: TRBV5-5

cdr3_aa: AWSVESGYNEQF
v_call: TRBV30

cdr3_aa: ASSQDARGPAYEQY
v_call: TRBV4-1

cdr3_aa: ASSLRTGGPYNEQF
v_call: TRBV7-9

cdr3_aa: ASSGGSLPDEQF
v_call: TRBV4-1

cdr3_aa: ASSTGAGAYEQY
v_call: TRBV19

cdr3_aa: ASSADREMDTGELF
v_call: TRBV28

cdr3_aa: ASSVSLWGNQETQY
v_call: TRBV27

cdr3_aa: ASNSGYSSGANVLT
v_call: TRBV7-9

cdr3_aa: ASGLTGGAEAF
v_call: TRBV12-5

cdr3_aa: ASTGFRAYEQY
v_call: TRBV28

cdr3_aa: SVDPGTSPYNEQF
v_call: TRBV29-1

cdr3_aa: ASSTGRLTYT
v_call: TRBV6-5

cdr3_aa: ASSILGIGREQY
v_call: TRBV19

cdr3_aa: ASSSLDTQY
v_call: TRBV9

cdr3_aa: ASSGTGSGNTIY
v_call: TRBV5-6